The rows below give T cell receptor beta chains drawn from one sample of a study of blood T cell repertoires in COVID-19. The repertoire was sequenced with immunoSEQ multiplex PCR; TCRdb's copy has only in-frame clones and lacks some. The table lists approximately 300,000 clones, about nine tenths of them singletons. Sequencing was carried out using PBMCs or T cells enriched from blood (not recorded which). All receptors derive from a woman aged 18-30 years who had recovered from COVID-19. Each CDR3 is given with its conserved first and last residue. Fields, in order: J gene, D gene, V gene, CDR3 protein. D genes are given only for firm matches.

TRBJ1-1 | NA | TRBV3-1/TRBV3-2 | CASSPRGSTSGTEAFF
TRBJ2-3 | NA | TRBV4-1 | CASSQDDYTDTQYF
TRBJ2-4 | TRBD1 | TRBV19 | CASSIDRVAKNIQYF
TRBJ1-1 | NA | TRBV19 | CASSIGEGVEAFF
TRBJ1-5 | NA | TRBV4-2 | CASSQDFTGGNQPQHF
TRBJ1-1 | TRBD1 | TRBV3-1/TRBV3-2 | CASSPQGAGGTEAFF
TRBJ2-1 | NA | TRBV6-5 | CASRKYSSYNEQFF
TRBJ1-1 | NA | TRBV10-2 | CASSEQGRNTEAFF
TRBJ2-7 | TRBD2 | TRBV13 | CASSFTSGGNSYEQYF
TRBJ1-3 | TRBD1 | TRBV28 | CASSFGQARGNTIYF
TRBJ1-3 | NA | TRBV18 | CASSAGVLSGNTIYF
TRBJ2-3 | TRBD2 | TRBV5-6 | CASSLRLAGGMTDTQYF
TRBJ1-1 | NA | TRBV10-3 | CATDGGDTEAFF
TRBJ1-1 | NA | TRBV28 | CASSSPTTNTEAFF
TRBJ1-2 | TRBD1 | TRBV19 | CASSFLSRGLDGYTF
TRBJ2-2 | NA | TRBV5-1 | CASSPAGSRNTGELFF
TRBJ1-1 | NA | TRBV25-1 | CASRGQNTEAFF
TRBJ2-1 | NA | TRBV4-1 | CASSQVGGAYNEQFF
TRBJ1-1 | NA | TRBV6-5 | CASSPRNMNTEAFF
TRBJ1-6 | NA | TRBV2 | CASSEPGGSSYNSPLHF
TRBJ2-2 | NA | TRBV7-9 | CASSYAVTGELFF
TRBJ2-1 | TRBD2 | TRBV7-3 | CASSPGTSGAYNEQFF
TRBJ2-5 | NA | TRBV6-5 | CASSYQGETQYF
TRBJ2-7 | TRBD2 | TRBV7-9 | CASSWGGSNYEQYF
TRBJ1-2 | NA | TRBV2 | CASSVIGGSGYTF
TRBJ1-4 | TRBD1 | TRBV7-8 | CASSLGQGNIEKLFF
TRBJ1-5 | TRBD1 | TRBV10-3 | CAISVGTGTGNQPQHF
TRBJ2-3 | NA | TRBV7-3 | CASGLGSTDTQYF
TRBJ1-4 | NA | TRBV4-1 | CASSRTTATNEKLFF
TRBJ2-7 | TRBD2 | TRBV10-3 | CAISASGRAYEQYF
TRBJ2-6 | NA | TRBV30 | CAWSVLRGTGANVLTF
TRBJ2-2 | TRBD2 | TRBV7-6 | CASSLRTSSGLGTGELFF
TRBJ1-2 | NA | TRBV19 | CASRTAYGYTF
TRBJ1-2 | NA | TRBV7-8 | CASSLGETNYGYTF
TRBJ2-5 | TRBD2 | TRBV7-9 | CASSLLSSGAETQYF
TRBJ2-5 | TRBD1 | TRBV29-1 | CSALLTGNQETQYF
TRBJ2-7 | NA | TRBV5-6 | CASSLWGSSSYEQYF
TRBJ1-3 | TRBD1 | TRBV7-8 | CASSSKGGTGVSSSGNTIYF
TRBJ2-1 | NA | TRBV6-5 | CASSIRESYNEQFF
TRBJ1-5 | TRBD1 | TRBV29-1 | CSVAGGGNQPQHF
TRBJ1-6 | TRBD1 | TRBV25-1 | CASSDAQGWVSPLHF
TRBJ1-5 | NA | TRBV18 | CASSHRSNQPQHF
TRBJ2-1 | TRBD2 | TRBV7-3 | CASSPPGLAGLEQFF
TRBJ1-4 | NA | TRBV3-1/TRBV3-2 | CASSQDHGGGVLAPNEKLFF
TRBJ1-3 | NA | TRBV19 | CASRLGNTIYF
TRBJ2-5 | NA | TRBV2 | CASSGPGIQETQYF
TRBJ2-5 | TRBD1 | TRBV3-1/TRBV3-2 | CASSLPQGQGETQYF
TRBJ2-2 | NA | TRBV2 | CASSETGWNTGELFF
TRBJ1-2 | NA | TRBV11-2 | CASSLGNTHYGYTF
TRBJ1-1 | NA | TRBV3-1/TRBV3-2 | CASSQVGVGIERGAFF
TRBJ1-1 | NA | TRBV4-2 | CASSFREGVNTEAFF
TRBJ1-2 | TRBD1 | TRBV18 | CASSPGQGIGSGYTF
TRBJ1-1 | TRBD1 | TRBV5-1 | CASSTQGGNTEAFF
TRBJ1-2 | NA | TRBV11-1 | CASSPGRGYGYTF
TRBJ1-6 | NA | TRBV7-9 | CASSSSGTPLHF